The T cell receptor (beta chain) described here comes from a study of beta chain features in type 1 diabetes. The CDR3 runs 15 residues. J gave up 0 bases and V 6 bases, and 5 bases lay outside the gene matches. Germline V gene sequence: CDR1 MDHEN, CDR2 SYDVKM. A few counts support this clone. Expressed TCRB transcripts were sequenced because the entire RNA isolate underwent reverse transcription. The table came from immunoSEQ multiplex PCR; TCRdb's copy has only in-frame clones and leaves some out. The sample records hundreds of thousands of clones, less than 9.5% being singletons. The chain uses TRBV28 and TRBJ2-3; 8 positions agree with TRBD1. This sequence originates from a young woman in good health. The sample was central memory CD4+ T cells from blood. The CDR3 loop is CASSRGLYSTDTQYF. In DNA form, the CDR3 reads TGTGCCAGCAGCAGGGGGCTATACAGCACAGATACGCAGTATTTT.